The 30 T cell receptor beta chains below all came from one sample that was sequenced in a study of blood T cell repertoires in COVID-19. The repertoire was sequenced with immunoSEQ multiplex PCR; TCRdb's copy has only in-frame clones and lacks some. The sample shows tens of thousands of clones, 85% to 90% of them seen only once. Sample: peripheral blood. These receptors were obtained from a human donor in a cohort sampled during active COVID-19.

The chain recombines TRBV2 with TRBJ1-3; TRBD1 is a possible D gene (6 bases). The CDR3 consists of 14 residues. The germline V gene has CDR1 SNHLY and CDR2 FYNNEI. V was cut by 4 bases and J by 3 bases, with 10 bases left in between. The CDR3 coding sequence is TGTGCCAGCAGTGGCAGGGGTCGTGGAAACACCATATATTTT. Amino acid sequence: CASSGRGRGNTIYF.

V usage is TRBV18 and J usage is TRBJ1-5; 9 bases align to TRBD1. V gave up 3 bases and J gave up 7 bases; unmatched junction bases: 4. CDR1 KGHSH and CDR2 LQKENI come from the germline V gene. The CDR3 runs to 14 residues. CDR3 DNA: TGTGCCAGCTCACCGGGACAGGGCGACCAGCCCCAGCATTTT. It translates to CASSPGQGDQPQHF.

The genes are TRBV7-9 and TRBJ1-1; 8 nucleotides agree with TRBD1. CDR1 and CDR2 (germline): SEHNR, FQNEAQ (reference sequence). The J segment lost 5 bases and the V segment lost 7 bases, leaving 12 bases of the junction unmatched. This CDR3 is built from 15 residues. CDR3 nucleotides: TGTGCCAGCACCCTGACAGGGGTGCGCGAGACTGAAGCTTTCTTT. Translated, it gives CASTLTGVRETEAFF.

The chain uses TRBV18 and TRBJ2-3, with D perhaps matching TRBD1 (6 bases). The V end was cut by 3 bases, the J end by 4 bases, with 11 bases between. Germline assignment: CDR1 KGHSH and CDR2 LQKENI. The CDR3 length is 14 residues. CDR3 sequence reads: CASSPAGVADTQYF. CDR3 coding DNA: TGTGCCAGCTCACCTGCAGGGGTCGCAGATACGCAGTATTTT.

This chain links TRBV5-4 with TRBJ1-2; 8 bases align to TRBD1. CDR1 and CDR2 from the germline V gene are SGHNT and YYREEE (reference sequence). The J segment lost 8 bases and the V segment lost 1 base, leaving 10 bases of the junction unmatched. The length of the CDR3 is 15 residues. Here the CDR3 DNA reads TGTGCCAGCAGCTTGATCCCAGGGGGCTCGAAGGGCTACACCTTC. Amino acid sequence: CASSLIPGGSKGYTF.

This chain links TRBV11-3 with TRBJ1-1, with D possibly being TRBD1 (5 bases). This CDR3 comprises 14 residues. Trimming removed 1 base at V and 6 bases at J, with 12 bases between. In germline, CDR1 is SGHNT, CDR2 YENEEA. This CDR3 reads CASSLGGEGAEAFF. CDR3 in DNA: TGTGCCAGCAGCTTAGGAGGGGAGGGAGCTGAAGCTTTCTTT.

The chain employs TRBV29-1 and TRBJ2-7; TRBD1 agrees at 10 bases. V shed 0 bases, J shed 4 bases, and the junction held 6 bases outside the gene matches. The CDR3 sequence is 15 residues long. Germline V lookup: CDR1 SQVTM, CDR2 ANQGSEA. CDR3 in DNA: TGCAGCGTTGAAGATAGGACAGGGGGTATGTACGAGCAGTACTTC. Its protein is CSVEDRTGGMYEQYF.

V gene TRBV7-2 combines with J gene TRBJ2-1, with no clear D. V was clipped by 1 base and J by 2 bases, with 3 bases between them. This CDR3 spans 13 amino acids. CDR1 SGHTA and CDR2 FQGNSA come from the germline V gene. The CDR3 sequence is CASSLDTYNEQFF. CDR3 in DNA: TGTGCCAGCAGCTTAGACACCTACAATGAGCAGTTCTTC.

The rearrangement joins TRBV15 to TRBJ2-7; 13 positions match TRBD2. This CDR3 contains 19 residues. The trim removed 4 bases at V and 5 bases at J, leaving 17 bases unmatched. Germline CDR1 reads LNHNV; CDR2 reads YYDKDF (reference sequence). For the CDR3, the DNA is TGTGCCACCAGCACTGGGACTAGCGGGATAAGGGCAGGGAGTAACGAGCAGTACGTC. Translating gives CATSTGTSGIRAGSNEQYV.

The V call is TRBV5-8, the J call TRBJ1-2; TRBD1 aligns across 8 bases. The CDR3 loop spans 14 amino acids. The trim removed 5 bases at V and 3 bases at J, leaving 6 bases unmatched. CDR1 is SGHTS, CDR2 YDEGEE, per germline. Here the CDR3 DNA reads TGTGCCAGCAGTCGACAGGGGTGGGACTATGGCTACACCTTC. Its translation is CASSRQGWDYGYTF.

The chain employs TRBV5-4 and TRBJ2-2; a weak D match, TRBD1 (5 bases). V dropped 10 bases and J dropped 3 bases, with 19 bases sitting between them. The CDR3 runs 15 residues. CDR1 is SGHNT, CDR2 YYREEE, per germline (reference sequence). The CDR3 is CASRSGQGYTGELFF. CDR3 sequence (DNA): TGTGCCTCCCGGTCTGGGCAGGGCTACACCGGGGAGCTGTTTTTT.

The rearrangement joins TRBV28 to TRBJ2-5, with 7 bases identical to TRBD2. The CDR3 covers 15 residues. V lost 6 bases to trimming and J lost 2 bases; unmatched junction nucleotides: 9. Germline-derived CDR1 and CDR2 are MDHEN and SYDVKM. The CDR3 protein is CASSPFGGGQETQYF. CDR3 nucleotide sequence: TGTGCCAGCAGCCCGTTTGGGGGGGGACAAGAGACCCAGTACTTC.

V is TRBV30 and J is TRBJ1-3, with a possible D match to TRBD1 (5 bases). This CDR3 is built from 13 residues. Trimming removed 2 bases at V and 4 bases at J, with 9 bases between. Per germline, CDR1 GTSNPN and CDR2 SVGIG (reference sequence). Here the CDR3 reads CAWSYGGGNTIYF. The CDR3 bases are TGTGCCTGGAGTTACGGGGGAGGAAACACCATATATTTT.

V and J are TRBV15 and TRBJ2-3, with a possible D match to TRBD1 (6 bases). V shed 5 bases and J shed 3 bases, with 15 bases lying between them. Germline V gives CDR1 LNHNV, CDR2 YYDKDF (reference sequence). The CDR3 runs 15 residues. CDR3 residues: CATSLTRGRTDTQYF. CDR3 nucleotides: TGTGCCACCAGCCTTACCAGGGGAAGAACAGATACGCAGTATTTT. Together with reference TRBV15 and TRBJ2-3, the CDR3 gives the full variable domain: DAMVIQNPRYQVTQFGKPVTLSCSQTLNHNVMYWYQQKSSQAPKLLFHYYDKDFNNEADTPDNFQSRRPNTSFCFLDIRSPGLGDTAMYLCATSLTRGRTDTQYFGPGTRLTVL.

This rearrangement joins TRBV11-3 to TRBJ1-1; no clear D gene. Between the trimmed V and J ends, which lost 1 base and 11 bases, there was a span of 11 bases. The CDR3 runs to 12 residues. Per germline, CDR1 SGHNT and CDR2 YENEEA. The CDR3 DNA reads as TGTGCCAGCAGCTTAGTACATGAGGCGGCTTTCTTT. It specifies CASSLVHEAAFF.

The CDR3 DNA reads as TGTGCCAGCAGCTCCGATTCGACAGGGGGGGTGCTTAGCAATCAGCCCCAGCATTTT. Its translation is CASSSDSTGGVLSNQPQHF. The V gene is TRBV7-8, the J gene TRBJ1-5, with 9 bases that match TRBD1. Germline V lookup: CDR1 SGHVS, CDR2 FQNEAQ. The CDR3 covers 19 residues. Trimming took 4 bases from V and 0 from J; bases not matched to a gene: 13. The full variable domain, in which reference TRBV7-8 and TRBJ1-5 provide the parts outside the CDR3, is GAGVSQSPRYKVAKRGQDVALRCDPISGHVSLFWYQQALGQGPEFLTYFQNEAQLDKSGLPSDRFFAERPEGSVSTLKIQRTQQEDSAVYLCASSSDSTGGVLSNQPQHFGDGTRLSIL.

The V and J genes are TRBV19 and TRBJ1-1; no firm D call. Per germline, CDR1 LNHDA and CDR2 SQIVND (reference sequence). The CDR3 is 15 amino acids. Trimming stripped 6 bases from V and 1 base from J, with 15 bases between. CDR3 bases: TGTGCCAGTAGGACAAAGGCAGGCAGGAACACTGAAGCTTTCTTT. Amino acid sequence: CASRTKAGRNTEAFF.

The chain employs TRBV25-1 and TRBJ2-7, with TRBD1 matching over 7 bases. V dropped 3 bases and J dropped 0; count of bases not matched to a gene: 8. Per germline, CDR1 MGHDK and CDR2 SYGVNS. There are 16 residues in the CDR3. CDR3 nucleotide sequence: TGTGCCAGCAGTGATTTGGACAGGATGAGCTCCTACGAGCAGTACTTC. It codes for CASSDLDRMSSYEQYF.

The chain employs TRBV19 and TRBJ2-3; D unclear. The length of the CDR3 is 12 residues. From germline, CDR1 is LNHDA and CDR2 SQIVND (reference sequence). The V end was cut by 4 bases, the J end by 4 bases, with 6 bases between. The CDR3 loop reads CASSSLADTQYF. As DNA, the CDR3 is TGTGCCAGTAGTAGTTTAGCAGATACGCAGTATTTT.

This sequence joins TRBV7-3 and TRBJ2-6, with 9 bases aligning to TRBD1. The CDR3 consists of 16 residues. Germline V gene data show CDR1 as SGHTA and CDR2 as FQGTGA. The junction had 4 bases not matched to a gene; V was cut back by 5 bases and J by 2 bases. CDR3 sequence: CASSDTGGAGANVLTF. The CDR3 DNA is TGTGCCAGCAGCGATACAGGGGGCGCTGGGGCCAACGTCCTGACTTTC.

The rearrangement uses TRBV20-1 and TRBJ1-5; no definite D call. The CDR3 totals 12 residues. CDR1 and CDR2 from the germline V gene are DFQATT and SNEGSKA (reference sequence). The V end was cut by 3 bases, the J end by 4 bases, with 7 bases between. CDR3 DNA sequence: TGCAGTGCTAGTGACCGTAATCAGCCCCAGCATTTT. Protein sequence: CSASDRNQPQHF.

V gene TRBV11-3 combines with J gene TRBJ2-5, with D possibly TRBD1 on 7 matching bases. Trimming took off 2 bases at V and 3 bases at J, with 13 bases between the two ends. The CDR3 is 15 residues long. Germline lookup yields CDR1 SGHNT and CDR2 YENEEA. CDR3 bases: TGTGCCAGCAGCTTATCCGGAGGGGGCAAAGAGACCCAGTACTTC. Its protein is CASSLSGGGKETQYF.

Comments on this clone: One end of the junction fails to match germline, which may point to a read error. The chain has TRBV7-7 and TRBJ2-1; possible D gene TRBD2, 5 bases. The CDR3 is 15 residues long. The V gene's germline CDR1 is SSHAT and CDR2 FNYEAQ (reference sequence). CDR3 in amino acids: CASSLLGSSYNEQFF. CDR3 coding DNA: TGTGCTAGCAGCTTATTGGGGAGCTCCTACAATGAGCAGTTCTTC.

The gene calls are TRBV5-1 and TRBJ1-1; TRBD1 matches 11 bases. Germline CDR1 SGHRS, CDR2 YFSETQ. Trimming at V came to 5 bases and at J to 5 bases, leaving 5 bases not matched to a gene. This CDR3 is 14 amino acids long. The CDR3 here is CASSRTGGRTEAFF. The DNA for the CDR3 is TGCGCCAGCAGTCGGACAGGGGGCAGGACTGAAGCTTTCTTT.

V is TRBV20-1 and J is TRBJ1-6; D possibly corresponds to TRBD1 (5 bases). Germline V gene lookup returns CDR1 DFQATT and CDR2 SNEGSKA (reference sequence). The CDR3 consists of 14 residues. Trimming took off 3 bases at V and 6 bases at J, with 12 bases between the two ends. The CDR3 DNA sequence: TGCAGTGCTAGTCAGCAGGGTGGTAATTCACCCCTCCACTTT. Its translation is CSASQQGGNSPLHF.

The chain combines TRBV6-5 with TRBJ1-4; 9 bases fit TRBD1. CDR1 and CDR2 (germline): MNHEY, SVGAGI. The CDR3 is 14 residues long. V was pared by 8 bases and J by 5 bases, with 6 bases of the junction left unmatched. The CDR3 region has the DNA TGTGCCAGCTCGTTGGGGACAGGGAATGAAAAACTGTTTTTT. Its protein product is CASSLGTGNEKLFF.

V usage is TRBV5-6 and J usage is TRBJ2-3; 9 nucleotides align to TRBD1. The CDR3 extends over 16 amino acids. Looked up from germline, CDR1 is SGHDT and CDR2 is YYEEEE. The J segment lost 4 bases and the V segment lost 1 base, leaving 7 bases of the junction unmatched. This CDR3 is CASSLRGTGSADTQYF. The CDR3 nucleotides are TGTGCCAGCAGCTTGCGCGGGACAGGGAGCGCAGATACGCAGTATTTT.

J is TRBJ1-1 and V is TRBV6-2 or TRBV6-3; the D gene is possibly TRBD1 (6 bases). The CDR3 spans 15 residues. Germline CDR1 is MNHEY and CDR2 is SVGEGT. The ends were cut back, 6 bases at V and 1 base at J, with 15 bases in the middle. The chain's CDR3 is CASSHPGTPNTEAFF. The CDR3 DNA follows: TGTGCCAGCAGCCATCCCGGGACACCGAACACTGAAGCTTTCTTT.

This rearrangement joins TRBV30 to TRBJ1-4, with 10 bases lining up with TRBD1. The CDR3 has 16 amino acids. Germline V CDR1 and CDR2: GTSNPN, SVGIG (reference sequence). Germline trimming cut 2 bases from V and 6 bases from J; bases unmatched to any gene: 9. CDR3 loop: CAWSPTRTGGDEKLFF. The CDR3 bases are TGTGCCTGGAGTCCCACCCGGACAGGGGGGGATGAAAAACTGTTTTTT.

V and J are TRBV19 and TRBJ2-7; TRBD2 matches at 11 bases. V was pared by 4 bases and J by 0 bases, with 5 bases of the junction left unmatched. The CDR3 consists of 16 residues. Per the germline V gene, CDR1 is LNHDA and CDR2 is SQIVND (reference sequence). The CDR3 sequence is CASSTAGTSGSYEQYF. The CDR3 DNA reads TGTGCCAGTAGTACGGCCGGGACTAGCGGCTCCTACGAGCAGTACTTC.